This is a list of T cell receptor beta chains from one sample in a study of T-cell reconstitution after alpha-beta-depleted transplantation in children. TCRdb ran MiXCR on the PCR reads and lists one entry per CDR3 protein. The table has about 500,000 distinct CDR3 sequences, more than 9.5% seen once. The sequencing used PBMCs, mostly from graft donor cells, collected 180 days after TCRalphabeta/CD19-depleted stem cell transplant. All receptors come from a female patient aged 2 to 10 who had a stem cell transplant for aplastic anemia, so the T cells may come from the graft donor. The conserved cysteine and the conserved F or W are not part of the CDR3 here. The listing skips clone size in some rows; elsewhere it reads once, few, many or a size class.

j_gene	abundance	v_gene	CDR3aa
TRBJ2-7	few	TRBV7-2	ASSLDKLAGFYEQY
TRBJ2-3	.	TRBV24-1	ATSDFFTDRVSTDTQY
TRBJ2-7	many	TRBV6-1	ASTNIPTSGAYEQY
TRBJ2-2	.	TRBV13	ASSLPGLKTGELF
TRBJ2-1	.	TRBV27	ASRQRKLAGDYNEQF
TRBJ2-1	.	TRBV11-2	ASRHFPTGQGSNNEQF
TRBJ2-5	many	TRBV5-1	ASSYGTFEKTQY
TRBJ1-4	few	TRBV30	AWRWGTTATNEKLF
TRBJ1-6	few	TRBV20-1	SARGQGYNSPLH
TRBJ2-1	many	TRBV5-1	ASSLRDRIYNEQF
TRBJ2-3	.	TRBV7-9	ASSLDGGGTDTQY
TRBJ2-2	few	TRBV6-4	ASSPRGYMNTGELF
TRBJ2-1	.	TRBV24-1	ATSDHPRGGVYNEQF
TRBJ2-5	few	TRBV6-1	ASASKGYQETQY
TRBJ2-3	few	TRBV20-1	SAGEITDTQY
TRBJ2-3	.	TRBV2	ASKGTASGGPTDTQY
TRBJ2-1	.	TRBV6-1	ASSEAPAYIGTSSVDEQF
TRBJ2-5	.	TRBV21-1	ASSKGVETSREETQY
TRBJ2-3	few	TRBV15	ATSRDTPLSGAKDTQY
TRBJ2-4	.	TRBV18	ASSMRDGTPKNIQY
TRBJ1-1	few	TRBV21-1	ASRGLYEAF
TRBJ2-5	many	TRBV4-1	ASSRPGQGIETQY
TRBJ2-7	few	TRBV6-5	ASSYSPGTSGVYEQY
TRBJ2-1	many	TRBV2	ASIRKTSGYNEQF
TRBJ2-7	few	TRBV27	ASSLDPGPGYEQY
TRBJ1-6	.	TRBV7-9	ASTAGTWNSPLH
TRBJ2-1	.	TRBV19	ASSIWLRDQLRYNEQF
TRBJ2-7	.	TRBV6-2/TRBV6-3	ASSTPYEQY
TRBJ2-7	few	TRBV6-1	ASSRLLSVSYEQY
TRBJ2-2	.	TRBV10-3	AISESSRTGELF
TRBJ1-1	.	TRBV25-1	ASRAWDRGNAAEAF
TRBJ1-6	few	TRBV7-9	ASSAGTGLNSPLH
TRBJ2-1	.	TRBV20-1	SAPAGGGEQF
TRBJ1-2	few	TRBV6-5	ASSYPGQGSIYGYT
TRBJ2-1	many	TRBV5-1	ASSLVGGQGNNEQF
TRBJ2-1	few	TRBV20-1	SARPPGLAIEQF
TRBJ2-1	many	TRBV5-1	ASSLEAPYNEQF
TRBJ2-1	many	TRBV10-3	AISALLAGGANEQF
TRBJ2-1	few	TRBV5-1	ASSLDVGQTLSSYNEQF
TRBJ1-4	.	TRBV7-2	ASSLVGSYATNEKLF
TRBJ2-1	once	TRBV12-3/TRBV12-4	ASSLWPHNEQF
TRBJ1-5	few	TRBV2	ASSEALRDRLNQPQH
TRBJ2-3	.	TRBV25-1	ASSEWLASTDTQY
TRBJ2-3	few	TRBV29-1	SVEALGDALGQY
TRBJ2-6	many	TRBV5-6	ASTRGPGQGAIGANVLT
TRBJ1-1	.	TRBV4-3	ASSQPRTGGEAF
TRBJ1-6	few	TRBV20-1	SARPTRNFH
TRBJ2-7	many	TRBV28	ASTRFGTGVYEQY
TRBJ2-7	.	TRBV28	ASSFWVFDEQY
TRBJ1-5	.	TRBV19	ASSRDRGAQPQH
TRBJ1-1	.	TRBV5-6	ASSLGETHTEAF